The 32 T cell receptor beta chains reported below all come from one sample, sequenced in a study of blood T cell repertoires in COVID-19. Method: immunoSEQ multiplex PCR; TCRdb's copy keeps in-frame clones and lacks some. The sample yields around 100,000 clones, about 90% seen once. The sequencing input was peripheral blood. The receptors come from a woman aged 45-65 years with COVID-19, enrolled during active disease.

The chain uses TRBV2 and TRBJ2-3; 11 bases fit TRBD2. V shed 6 bases and J 4 bases; nucleotides not matched to a gene: 6. Per the germline V gene, CDR1 is SNHLY and CDR2 is FYNNEI. CDR3 length equals 15 residues. CDR3 in DNA: TGTGCCAGCAGCTGGACTAGCGGGTTTTCAGATACGCAGTATTTT. Translated: CASSWTSGFSDTQYF.

V is TRBV19 and J is TRBJ1-5; 10 nucleotides match TRBD1. The CDR3 consists of 16 residues. From germline, CDR1 is LNHDA and CDR2 SQIVND (reference sequence). With V trimmed by 3 bases and J by 7 bases, 9 bases remained unmatched. The CDR3 region is CASSMYVGTGEQPQHF. The CDR3 DNA reads as TGTGCCAGTAGTATGTACGTCGGGACAGGGGAACAGCCCCAGCATTTT.

The chain recombines TRBV5-1 with TRBJ1-4; D call uncertain. This CDR3 contains 13 residues. Trimming removed 1 base at V and 5 bases at J, with 6 bases between. Germline V gives CDR1 SGHRS, CDR2 YFSETQ. Written as DNA, the CDR3 is TGCGCCAGCAGCTTGTCCCTGAATGAAAAACTGTTTTTT. It is translated as CASSLSLNEKLFF.

The chain employs TRBV5-1 and TRBJ2-3; 8 bases align to TRBD2. This CDR3 has 16 residues. The germline gives CDR1 SGHRS, CDR2 YFSETQ. V lost 0 bases, J lost 1 base, and 4 bases stayed unmatched. The CDR3 DNA reads TGCGCCAGCAGCTTGGCAGCGGGGGCCGGCACAGATACGCAGTATTTT. As protein: CASSLAAGAGTDTQYF.

V gene TRBV5-4 combines with J gene TRBJ2-7; D remains ambiguous. V was pared by 2 bases and J by 3 bases, with 3 bases between. This CDR3 spans 11 amino acids. The germline gives CDR1 SGHNT, CDR2 YYREEE (reference sequence). Here the CDR3 reads CASSFGYEQYF. The CDR3 DNA follows: TGTGCCAGCAGCTTCGGCTACGAGCAGTACTTC.

This chain uses TRBV6-1 with TRBJ2-3, with D perhaps TRBD1 (5 bases). There are 14 residues in the CDR3. In germline, CDR1 is MNHNS, CDR2 SASEGT. The V end was cut by 3 bases, the J end by 4 bases, with 11 bases between. The CDR3 reads CASSDREVADTQYF. CDR3 coding DNA: TGTGCCAGCAGTGACAGGGAAGTGGCAGATACGCAGTATTTT.

The rearrangement uses TRBV4-2 and TRBJ1-2; maybe TRBD1 (6 bases). V lost 4 bases and J 0 bases, leaving 12 bases between the germline ends. The CDR3 covers 15 residues. The germline V gene encodes CDR1 LGHNA and CDR2 YNFKEQ. The CDR3 region has the DNA TGTGCCAGCAGCCCTGACAGGCTGGCTAACTATGGCTACACCTTC. Amino acid sequence: CASSPDRLANYGYTF.

CDR3 sequence reads: CASSPGQGVANRFF. DNA for the CDR3: TGTGCCAGCAGCCCGGGACAGGGGGTGGCGAATCGGTTCTTC. This chain connects TRBV3-1 (or the pseudogene TRBV3-2) to TRBJ2-1; 11 bases agree with TRBD1. V dropped 4 bases and J dropped 15; count of bases not matched to a gene: 11. This CDR3 is 14 amino acids long. CDR1 is LGHDT, CDR2 YNNKEL, per germline (reference sequence).

This chain connects TRBV6-2 or TRBV6-3 to TRBJ2-3; D is ambiguous. CDR3 size: 13 residues. The ends were cut back, 0 bases at V and 4 bases at J, with 5 bases in the middle. From germline, CDR1 is MNHEY and CDR2 SVGEGT. For the CDR3, the DNA is TGTGCCAGCAGTTACTCGGCGGCAGATACGCAGTATTTT. It is translated as CASSYSAADTQYF.

This rearrangement joins TRBV11-3 to TRBJ2-3; 8 nucleotides line up with TRBD2. This CDR3 spans 16 amino acids. With 0 bases clipped from V and 8 bases from J, the junction kept 10 bases outside the gene matches. CDR1 and CDR2 (germline): SGHNT, YENEEA. The CDR3 DNA sequence: TGTGCCAGCAGCTTAGACGGGGGGGCCGTCGGGGGTACGCAGTATTTT. It codes for CASSLDGGAVGGTQYF.

This clone showed up just once. The rearrangement uses TRBV29-1 and TRBJ2-5; TRBD1 might be the D (5 bases). Germline CDR1 is SQVTM and CDR2 is ANQGSEA. The CDR3 consists of 13 residues. The V end was cut by 4 bases, the J end by 2 bases, with 11 bases between. In DNA, the CDR3 is TGCAGCGTTGGGTTCAGGGTTCAAGAGACCCAGTACTTC. It encodes CSVGFRVQETQYF.

This clone was counted once. The gene calls are TRBV3-1 (or the pseudogene TRBV3-2) and TRBJ2-1; D not resolved. V was trimmed by 1 base and J by 8 bases, leaving 15 bases between them. Germline loops: CDR1 LGHDT, CDR2 YNNKEL (reference sequence). The CDR3 covers 15 residues. CDR3 protein: CASSQAYNTGHEQFF. DNA for the CDR3: TGTGCCAGCAGCCAAGCGTATAACACTGGGCATGAGCAGTTCTTC.

The J gene is TRBJ2-1, the V gene TRBV19, with 9 bases that match TRBD2. This CDR3 region has 15 residues. Germline CDR1 is LNHDA and CDR2 is SQIVND (reference sequence). V lost 7 bases to trimming and J lost 1 base; unmatched junction nucleotides: 5. CDR3 DNA sequence: TGTGCCAGTAATAGCGGGGGCCCTTCCTACAATGAGCAGTTCTTC. Translation: CASNSGGPSYNEQFF. Combining the CDR3 with reference TRBV19 and TRBJ2-1 gives the whole variable domain DGGITQSPKYLFRKEGQNVTLSCEQNLNHDAMYWYRQDPGQGLRLIYYSQIVNDFQKGDIAEGYSVSREKKESFPLTVTSAQKNPTAFYLCASNSGGPSYNEQFFGPGTRLTVL.

This clone showed up just once. This chain connects TRBV7-9 to TRBJ2-3; D remains ambiguous. This CDR3 has 15 amino acids. Germline-derived CDR1 and CDR2 are SEHNR and FQNEAQ (reference sequence). Between the trimmed V and J ends, which lost 5 bases and 4 bases, there was a span of 16 bases. The DNA for the CDR3 is TGTGCCAGCAGCAAAATGAGGCAGCCCGCAGATACGCAGTATTTT. Amino acid sequence: CASSKMRQPADTQYF.

The rearrangement joins TRBV12-3 or TRBV12-4 to TRBJ1-2, with 8 nucleotides matching TRBD1. Trimming cost V 6 bases and J 8 bases; bases outside gene matches: 5. This CDR3 comprises 12 residues. The CDR3 nucleotides read TGTGCCAGCAGCCGGGACAGGCTCGGCTACACCTTC. It specifies CASSRDRLGYTF.

The chain couples TRBV5-4 to TRBJ2-1; D not certain. The CDR3 has 13 amino acids. V was trimmed by 0 bases and J by 4 bases, leaving 5 bases between them. Germline V CDR1 and CDR2: SGHNT, YYREEE (reference sequence). The CDR3 spells CASSLGQYNEQFF. CDR3 sequence (DNA): TGTGCCAGCAGCTTGGGACAATACAATGAGCAGTTCTTC.

The chain uses TRBV11-2 and TRBJ2-5, with D unclear. Germline loops: CDR1 SGHAT, CDR2 FQNNGV. V was shortened by 3 bases and J by 1 base, with 6 bases between the two germline ends. The CDR3 covers 13 residues. The CDR3 DNA is TGTGCCAGCAGCTTCGGTACCCAAGAGACCCAGTACTTC. Translating it yields CASSFGTQETQYF.

This clone was observed a few times. The rearrangement links TRBV6-6 to TRBJ2-7, with TRBD2 identical over 13 bases. Germline loops: CDR1 MNHNY, CDR2 SVGAGI (reference sequence). With 6 bases clipped from V and 6 bases from J, the junction kept 5 bases outside the gene matches. This CDR3 comprises 14 residues. This CDR3 reads CASRRTSGGFEQYF. The CDR3 DNA reads TGTGCCAGCAGAAGGACTAGCGGGGGTTTCGAGCAGTACTTC.

The CDR3 region is CASSERIAGPADTQYF. As DNA, the CDR3 is TGTGCCAGCAGTGAAAGGATAGCGGGACCCGCGGATACGCAGTATTTT. V is TRBV2 and J is TRBJ2-3; TRBD2 matches at 8 bases. The CDR3 has 16 amino acids. Looked up from germline, CDR1 is SNHLY and CDR2 is FYNNEI. V lost 2 bases, J lost 6 bases, and 10 bases stayed unmatched.

The J gene is TRBJ2-1, the V gene TRBV9, with 13 bases lining up with TRBD2. The CDR3 runs to 18 residues. The germline CDR1 and CDR2 sequences are SGDLS and YYNGEE. V was clipped by 2 bases and J by 7 bases; unmatched bases: 12. This CDR3 reads CASSVQIQTSGGLNEQFF. In DNA form, the CDR3 reads TGTGCCAGCAGCGTCCAAATCCAGACTAGCGGGGGGCTAAATGAGCAGTTCTTC.

Only one count was recorded for this clone. The V gene is TRBV9, the J gene TRBJ2-3, with TRBD2 matching over 8 bases. The CDR3 length is 16 residues. Germline V gives CDR1 SGDLS, CDR2 YYNGEE. J was trimmed by 6 bases and V by 0 bases; bases with no gene match: 9. This CDR3 is CASSVAGGVSSDTQYF. CDR3 DNA sequence: TGTGCCAGCAGCGTAGCGGGGGGGGTTAGTTCTGATACGCAGTATTTT.

The chain couples TRBV3-1 (or the pseudogene TRBV3-2) to TRBJ2-1; 8 bases fit TRBD2. With 0 bases clipped from V and 2 bases from J, the junction kept 9 bases outside the gene matches. Germline lookup yields CDR1 LGHDT and CDR2 YNNKEL (reference sequence). The CDR3 spans 18 residues. CDR3 region: CASSQESGGGLAYNEQFF. The CDR3 DNA reads TGTGCCAGCAGCCAAGAGTCCGGCGGGGGGTTGGCCTACAATGAGCAGTTCTTC.

V and J are TRBV6-6 and TRBJ2-2, with 12 bases lining up with TRBD1. V trimming: 0 bases; J trimming: 7 bases; junction bases outside the gene matches: 3. CDR3 size: 16 residues. In germline, CDR1 is MNHNY, CDR2 SVGAGI (reference sequence). Here the CDR3 DNA reads TGTGCCAGCAGTTACTCGGGACAGGGGGCCGGCGGGGAGCTGTTTTTT. Translated, it gives CASSYSGQGAGGELFF.

The CDR3 nucleotides read TGCAGCGGGGGTCAATCTGGAAACACCATATATTTT. As protein: CSGGQSGNTIYF. This chain connects TRBV29-1 to TRBJ1-3; D remains unclear. Germline V CDR1 and CDR2: SQVTM, ANQGSEA. V was trimmed by 7 bases and J by 1 base, leaving 8 bases between them. The CDR3 runs 12 residues.

The chain couples TRBV19 to TRBJ2-1; 11 bases align to TRBD2. The CDR3 loop spans 15 amino acids. Trimming at V came to 5 bases and at J to 9 bases, leaving 9 bases not matched to a gene. CDR1 and CDR2 from the germline V gene are LNHDA and SQIVND (reference sequence). The CDR3 sequence: CASSLGLAGRGEQFF. The CDR3 DNA reads as TGTGCCAGTAGTCTCGGACTAGCGGGTCGAGGTGAGCAGTTCTTC.

This sequence joins TRBV5-5 and TRBJ2-1; TRBD1 aligns across 7 bases. Germline V gene lookup returns CDR1 SGHKS and CDR2 YYEKEE (reference sequence). This CDR3 has 15 amino acids. V dropped 6 bases and J dropped 2; count of bases not matched to a gene: 8. CDR3 residues: CASTPRDRTYNEQFF. As DNA, the CDR3 is TGTGCCAGCACCCCTAGGGACAGAACCTACAATGAGCAGTTCTTC. Together with reference TRBV5-5 and TRBJ2-1, the CDR3 gives the full variable domain: DAGVTQSPTHLIKTRGQQVTLRCSPISGHKSVSWYQQVLGQGPQFIFQYYEKEERGRGNFPDRFSARQFPNYSSELNVNALLLGDSALYLCASTPRDRTYNEQFFGPGTRLTVL.

This chain joins TRBV7-3 and TRBJ1-1; 10 positions agree with TRBD1. CDR1 SGHTA and CDR2 FQGTGA come from the germline V gene. V lost 5 bases, J lost 1 base, and 1 base stayed unmatched. The CDR3 has 14 amino acids. The CDR3 here is CASSRTGGNTEAFF. In DNA form, the CDR3 reads TGTGCCAGCAGCCGGACAGGGGGGAACACTGAAGCTTTCTTT.

The V and J genes are TRBV27 and TRBJ1-5; 7 bases match TRBD1. Germline trimming cut 3 bases from V and 6 bases from J; bases unmatched to any gene: 2. CDR3 length: 13 amino acids. Germline loops: CDR1 MNHEY, CDR2 SMNVEV (reference sequence). CDR3 protein: CASSLTGRQPQHF. The CDR3 region has the DNA TGTGCCAGCAGTTTGACAGGGCGTCAGCCCCAGCATTTT.

The genes are TRBV7-2 and TRBJ1-2; weak D call: TRBD1 (6 bases). The CDR3 length is 13 residues. Germline V CDR1 and CDR2: SGHTA, FQGNSA. V shed 3 bases and J shed 8 bases, with 13 bases lying between them. In DNA form, the CDR3 reads TGTGCCAGCAGCTTCCCACAGGGATTAGGCTACACCTTC. It is translated as CASSFPQGLGYTF.

The V call is TRBV3-1 (or the pseudogene TRBV3-2), the J call TRBJ2-2; D may be TRBD2 (6 bases). There are 15 residues in the CDR3. Trimming removed 4 bases at V and 3 bases at J, with 12 bases between. CDR1 and CDR2 (germline): LGHDT, YNNKEL (reference sequence). The CDR3 sequence: CASSRGTFDTGELFF. CDR3 bases: TGTGCCAGCAGCCGAGGGACTTTTGACACCGGGGAGCTGTTTTTT.

The rearrangement uses TRBV28 and TRBJ2-7; 9 nucleotides line up with TRBD1. This CDR3 contains 14 residues. J was trimmed by 4 bases and V by 6 bases; bases with no gene match: 7. The germline V gene encodes CDR1 MDHEN and CDR2 SYDVKM. DNA for the CDR3: TGTGCCAGCAGGAGACAGGGGGTTAATTACGAGCAGTACTTC. Protein product: CASRRQGVNYEQYF. Supplemented by reference TRBV28 and TRBJ2-7, the full variable domain reads DVKVTQSSRYLVKRTGEKVFLECVQDMDHENMFWYRQDPGLGLRLIYFSYDVKMKEKGDIPEGYSVSREKKERFSLILESASTNQTSMYLCASRRQGVNYEQYFGPGTRLTVT.

Details on this clone: This specimen includes other DNA sequences encoding the same CDR3. The genes are TRBV11-2 and TRBJ1-3; D not resolved. V was cut by 1 base and J by 2 bases, with 12 bases left in between. CDR3 size: 16 residues. Germline V gives CDR1 SGHAT, CDR2 FQNNGV. CDR3 DNA sequence: TGTGCCAGCAGCTTAGGACCGCGGGGTGCTGGAAACACCATATATTTT. This codes for CASSLGPRGAGNTIYF.